The 11 T cell receptor beta chains presented below share a single source sample, sequenced in a study of T cell responses to AZD1222 COVID-19 vaccine. Profiling relied on immunoSEQ multiplex PCR, and the TCRdb table lists in-frame clones only, not all of them. This sample carries over 150,000 clones, approximately 95% of them seen once, and the ten largest clones take roughly 1%. The sequenced sample was peripheral blood, obtained 28 days after the second dose of the MenACWY control vaccine. The receptor source for this set is an adult who received the MenACWY meningococcal vaccine as a control.

This sequence joins TRBV3-1 (or the pseudogene TRBV3-2) and TRBJ2-6, with TRBD1 matching over 7 bases. V trimming: 7 bases; J trimming: 13 bases; junction bases outside the gene matches: 16. The V gene's germline CDR1 is LGHDT and CDR2 YNNKEL (reference sequence). This CDR3 contains 15 residues. CDR3 in amino acids: CASTIRDSLTSVLTF. The CDR3 DNA reads TGTGCCAGCACAATCCGGGACAGCCTAACCTCAGTCCTGACTTTC.

Turning to this clone: Other nucleotide sequences in the sample specify the same CDR3. The chain employs TRBV14 and TRBJ1-1; D is unresolved. The CDR3 is made up of 14 amino acids. Trimming shortened V by 1 base and J by 0 bases, and 6 bases separated the two germline ends. Germline V gene lookup returns CDR1 SGHDN and CDR2 FVKESK. The CDR3 here is CASSQAGMNTEAFF. The CDR3, as DNA: TGTGCCAGCAGCCAAGCGGGTATGAACACTGAAGCTTTCTTT.

The genes are TRBV19 and TRBJ1-1; 8 nucleotides align to TRBD1. Losses at the gene ends were 4 bases for V and 3 bases for J; bases not matched to a gene: 1. This CDR3 spans 13 amino acids. The germline V gene encodes CDR1 LNHDA and CDR2 SQIVND (reference sequence). The CDR3 loop is CASSKTGDTEAFF. CDR3 DNA sequence: TGTGCCAGTAGTAAGACAGGGGACACTGAAGCTTTCTTT.

The chain joins TRBV12-3 or TRBV12-4 to TRBJ1-2; 9 bases line up with TRBD1. The length of the CDR3 is 13 residues. Germline trimming cut 4 bases from V and 8 bases from J; bases unmatched to any gene: 5. The CDR3 DNA follows: TGTGCCAGCAGTTCAAACAGGGGGCTAGGCTACACCTTC. It specifies CASSSNRGLGYTF.

J is TRBJ1-4 and V is TRBV18, with D possibly matching TRBD1 (6 bases). The ends were cut back, 3 bases at V and 4 bases at J, with 9 bases in the middle. Germline CDR1 and CDR2: KGHSH and LQKENI. The CDR3 loop spans 14 amino acids. CDR3 region: CASSPGGNNEKLFF. The CDR3 coding sequence is TGTGCCAGCTCACCGGGGGGCAATAATGAAAAACTGTTTTTT.

The rearrangement uses TRBV7-8 and TRBJ2-1; D gene unclear. Germline lookup yields CDR1 SGHVS and CDR2 FQNEAQ. Trimming took 4 bases from V and 4 from J, leaving 17 bases between them. This CDR3 is 16 amino acids long. Written as DNA, the CDR3 is TGTGCCAGCAGCTCCCCCGAGCCACGTAGGTACAATGAGCAGTTCTTC. Translation gives CASSSPEPRRYNEQFF.

The table lists this clone with a count of one. As DNA, the CDR3 is TGTGCCAGCAGACCTAGCGGGGGGGCCTCAGATACGCAGTATTTT. The encoded protein is CASRPSGGASDTQYF. The gene calls are TRBV6-5 and TRBJ2-3; 12 bases map to TRBD2. The ends lost 6 bases at V and 4 bases at J; junction bases unmatched: 5. Germline V CDR1 and CDR2: MNHEY, SVGAGI. The CDR3 is 15 residues long.

The chain joins TRBV6-5 to TRBJ2-7; possible D gene TRBD1, 7 bases. This CDR3 has 13 residues. CDR1 MNHEY and CDR2 SVGAGI come from the germline V gene. Trimming stripped 8 bases from V and 3 bases from J, with 14 bases between. CDR3 coding DNA: TGTGCCAGCCAGGGGGAGCGGGTCTACGAGCAGTACTTC. Amino acids: CASQGERVYEQYF.

The V gene is TRBV5-1, the J gene TRBJ1-1, with TRBD1 matching 8 bases. The CDR3 contains 18 residues. Germline CDR1 reads SGHRS; CDR2 reads YFSETQ. V lost 4 bases to trimming and J lost 2 bases; unmatched junction nucleotides: 16. CDR3 protein: CASSGGQGKGALNTEAFF. The CDR3 DNA follows: TGCGCCAGCAGCGGCGGACAGGGAAAGGGGGCTTTAAACACTGAAGCTTTCTTT.

V gene TRBV7-9 combines with J gene TRBJ2-7, with D possibly called TRBD1 or TRBD2 (5 bases each). The germline CDR1 and CDR2 sequences are SEHNR and FQNEAQ (reference sequence). This CDR3 spans 12 amino acids. Deletions cut 5 bases from V and 7 bases from J, with 12 bases between. CDR3 loop: CASSRDQDEQYF. The CDR3 bases are TGTGCCAGCAGCCGGGACCAAGATGAGCAGTACTTC.

This chain links TRBV10-2 with TRBJ1-2; D might be TRBD1 (6 bases). Trimming stripped 8 bases from V and 5 bases from J, with 15 bases between. CDR3 length: 13 residues. The germline gives CDR1 WSHSY, CDR2 SAAADI. CDR3 loop: CASDEGQGYGYTF. The CDR3 DNA sequence: TGCGCCAGCGACGAAGGGCAGGGGTATGGCTACACCTTC.